This T cell receptor beta chain came from a study of cytotoxic CD8 clonotypes in ibrutinib-treated CLL. The CDR3 is 14 amino acids. Germline CDR1 reads SGHVS; CDR2 reads FNYEAQ. V was cut by 3 bases and J by 4 bases, with 10 bases left in between. The protocol was immunoSEQ multiplex PCR, while the TCRdb copy is restricted to in-frame clones and leaves out a portion. The sample includes under 300,000 clones, less than 85% of them seen just once. Study-wide results and limits: Public clonotypes, an uncommon group, contracted or remained stable on treatment. Having risen at ibrutinib response, clonality had fallen back toward baseline by progression.

On this clone: Its antigen is undetermined.

The receptor was derived from a human donor with chronic lymphocytic leukemia. The material was PBMCs, obtained at disease progression, from a patient treated with ibrutinib. The chain links TRBV7-6 to TRBJ2-1; maybe TRBD1 (6 bases). CDR3 residues: CASSFGTLYNEQFF. The CDR3 DNA is TGTGCCAGCAGCTTCGGGACACTTTACAATGAGCAGTTCTTC. The whole variable domain, filled in from reference TRBV7-6 and TRBJ2-1, reads GAGVSQSPRYKVTKRGQDVALRCDPISGHVSLYWYRQALGQGPEFLTYFNYEAQQDKSGLPNDRFSAERPEGSISTLTIQRTEQRDSAMYRCASSFGTLYNEQFFGPGTRLTVL.